Detailed here is one T cell receptor beta chain. The data derive from a study of blood T cell repertoires in COVID-19. Looking at the study overall: Collection of acute and convalescent COVID-19 samples took place in the United States, Italy and Spain. PBMCs, B-cell-depleted T cells, or T cells provided the cDNA or gDNA that made up the material.

V trimming: 0 bases; J trimming: 6 bases; junction bases outside the gene matches: 13. The germline gives CDR1 ENHRY, CDR2 SYGVKD. CDR3 length: 18 residues. Original analysis: Researchers report that nucleated cell counts were estimated from reference gene primer amplification. The protocol was immunoSEQ multiplex PCR, while the TCRdb copy is restricted to in-frame clones and leaves out a portion. V and J calls plus clone size are reproduced from that table; the DNA served to infer D and trimming. The sample carries over 60,000 clones, roughly 81% recorded once. This clonotype was obtained from a human donor in a cohort sampled during active COVID-19. Sequencing used peripheral blood. V gene TRBV10-3 combines with J gene TRBJ2-3; 9 bases are a match to TRBD2. CDR3 amino acids: CAISESYGTPSGRDTQYF. Written as DNA, the CDR3 is TGTGCCATCAGTGAGTCGTATGGGACCCCAAGCGGGAGGGATACGCAGTATTTT.